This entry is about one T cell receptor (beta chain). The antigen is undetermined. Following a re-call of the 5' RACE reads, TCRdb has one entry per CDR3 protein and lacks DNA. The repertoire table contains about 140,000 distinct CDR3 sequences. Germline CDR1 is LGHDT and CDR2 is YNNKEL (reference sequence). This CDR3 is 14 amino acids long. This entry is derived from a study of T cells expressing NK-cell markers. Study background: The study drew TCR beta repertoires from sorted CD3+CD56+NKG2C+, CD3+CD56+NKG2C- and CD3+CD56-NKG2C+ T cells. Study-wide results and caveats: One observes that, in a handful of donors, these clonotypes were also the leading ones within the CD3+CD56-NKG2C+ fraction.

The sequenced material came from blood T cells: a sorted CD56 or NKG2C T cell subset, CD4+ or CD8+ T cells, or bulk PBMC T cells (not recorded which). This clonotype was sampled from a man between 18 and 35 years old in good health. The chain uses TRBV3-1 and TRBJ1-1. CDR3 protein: CASSLDLFNTEAFF.